The 14 T cell receptor beta chains below all came from one sample that was sequenced in a study of shared clonotypes between healthy human individuals. Sequencing was performed with immunoSEQ multiplex PCR; in TCRdb, only in-frame clones are kept and a portion is missing. This table has about 1 million clones, approximately 70% appearing once. The sample comprised memory CD4+ T cells sorted from blood. Documented subset: CD45RA-negative fraction. Receptors were obtained from a man aged 18 to 30 in good health.

This sequence joins TRBV9 and TRBJ2-1; 8 bases align to TRBD1. V shed 5 bases and J 4 bases; nucleotides not matched to a gene: 2. Germline V CDR1 and CDR2: SGDLS, YYNGEE. This CDR3 spans 13 amino acids. The chain's CDR3 is CASSRQGYNEQFF. The DNA for the CDR3 is TGTGCCAGCAGTAGACAGGGGTACAATGAGCAGTTCTTC.

The chain combines TRBV28 with TRBJ1-4; tentative D call: TRBD1 (5 bases). Trimming removed 9 bases from V and 1 base from J, with 9 bases in between. This CDR3 is 13 amino acids long. Germline V CDR1 and CDR2: MDHEN, SYDVKM. CDR3 coding DNA: TGTGCCAGTAGAAGGGGAACTAATGAAAAACTGTTTTTT. This gives the protein CASRRGTNEKLFF. The whole variable domain, remainder taken from reference TRBV28 and TRBJ1-4, is DVKVTQSSRYLVKRTGEKVFLECVQDMDHENMFWYRQDPGLGLRLIYFSYDVKMKEKGDIPEGYSVSREKKERFSLILESASTNQTSMYLCASRRGTNEKLFFGSGTQLSVL.

This sequence joins TRBV11-3 and TRBJ2-1; D not certain. Germline values: CDR1 SGHNT, CDR2 YENEEA. V was clipped by 5 bases and J by 5 bases, with 10 bases between them. The CDR3 covers 13 residues. As DNA, the CDR3 is TGTGCCAGCAGCGGGGAAGGTCACAATGAGCAGTTCTTC. Its translation is CASSGEGHNEQFF.

This chain joins TRBV7-9 and TRBJ2-1; 15 bases are a match to TRBD2. J lost 5 bases, V lost 1 base, and 3 bases had no gene match. The CDR3 runs to 17 residues. CDR1 is SEHNR and CDR2 is FQNEAQ in the germline V gene (reference sequence). The CDR3 here is CASSLGWTSGGDNEQFF. The CDR3 bases are TGTGCCAGCAGCTTAGGGTGGACTAGCGGGGGGGACAATGAGCAGTTCTTC. Complete variable domain (other parts from reference TRBV7-9 and TRBJ2-1): DTGVSQNPRHKITKRGQNVTFRCDPISEHNRLYWYRQTLGQGPEFLTYFQNEAQLEKSRLLSDRFSAERPKGSFSTLEIQRTEQGDSAMYLCASSLGWTSGGDNEQFFGPGTRLTVL.

The chain employs TRBV10-3 and TRBJ1-5; 7 nucleotides line up with TRBD1. Losses at the gene ends were 0 bases for V and 4 bases for J; bases not matched to a gene: 0. Germline V gene lookup returns CDR1 ENHRY and CDR2 SYGVKD. The CDR3 has 14 residues. This CDR3 reads CAISESQGNQPQHF. The DNA of the CDR3 is TGTGCCATCAGTGAGTCACAGGGGAATCAGCCCCAGCATTTT.

The rearrangement joins TRBV7-9 to TRBJ2-5, with D maybe TRBD2 (5 bases). CDR1 SEHNR and CDR2 FQNEAQ come from the germline V gene (reference sequence). With 5 bases removed from V and 4 bases from J, the gap between germline ends came to 17 bases. The CDR3 extends over 15 amino acids. CDR3 residues: CASSPSSGWGETQYF. The CDR3 bases are TGTGCCAGCAGCCCCTCGAGCGGATGGGGAGAGACCCAGTACTTC.

This clone was seen a handful of times. The chain has TRBV6-8 and TRBJ2-5, with 8 bases that match TRBD2. The germline CDR1 and CDR2 sequences are MNHGY and SAAAGT. This CDR3 contains 22 residues. Losses at the gene ends were 7 bases for V and 4 bases for J; bases not matched to a gene: 32. CDR3 loop: CASTPEPAVTRGPTSGGETQYF. The CDR3 nucleotides read TGTGCCAGCACCCCAGAGCCCGCAGTTACTCGAGGGCCAACAAGCGGGGGAGAGACCCAGTACTTC.

On this clone: Other nucleotide sequences in the sample specify the same CDR3. The V call is TRBV11-3, the J call TRBJ1-1, with D unresolved. The CDR3 runs to 14 residues. Trimming took 1 base from V and 0 from J, leaving 6 bases between them. CDR1 SGHNT and CDR2 YENEEA come from the germline V gene. CDR3 sequence: CASSLGGMNTEAFF. The CDR3 DNA sequence: TGTGCCAGCAGCTTAGGAGGGATGAACACTGAAGCTTTCTTT.

J is TRBJ1-1 and V is TRBV4-1; D call uncertain. The CDR3 sequence is 14 residues long. V lost 11 bases and J 0 bases, leaving 16 bases between the germline ends. Germline V lookup: CDR1 MGHRA, CDR2 YSYEKL. CDR3 in amino acids: CASTGKGMNTEAFF. The DNA for the CDR3 is TGCGCCTCGACCGGGAAGGGCATGAACACTGAAGCTTTCTTT.

J is TRBJ2-3 and V is TRBV9; D gene unclear. Trimming pared 0 bases from V and 8 bases from J, leaving 16 bases between. Germline V gene sequence: CDR1 SGDLS, CDR2 YYNGEE. The CDR3 sequence is 15 residues long. Here the CDR3 DNA reads TGTGCCAGCAGCGTAGATGCAGCTTCTTTGGGTACGCAGTATTTT. This gives the protein CASSVDAASLGTQYF. The entire variable domain, with the rest obtained from reference TRBV9 and TRBJ2-3, is as follows: DSGVTQTPKHLITATGQRVTLRCSPRSGDLSVYWYQQSLDQGLQFLIQYYNGEERAKGNILERFSAQQFPDLHSELNLSSLELGDSALYFCASSVDAASLGTQYFGPGTRLTVL.

V usage is TRBV7-8 and J usage is TRBJ2-7, with 10 nucleotides matching TRBD2. Per germline, CDR1 SGHVS and CDR2 FQNEAQ. Trimming cost V 3 bases and J 6 bases; bases outside gene matches: 5. This CDR3 region has 14 residues. As DNA, the CDR3 is TGTGCCAGCAGCTTGGCTAGCGGGAGTTCCGAGCAGTACTTC. It yields the protein CASSLASGSSEQYF.

This clone was counted between two and nine times. DNA of the CDR3: TGTGCCAGCAGCGTATTAGGTGGGCAGCCCCAGCATTTT. Its translation: CASSVLGGQPQHF. The gene calls are TRBV9 and TRBJ1-5; unclear D gene. Germline V gene data show CDR1 as SGDLS and CDR2 as YYNGEE. V was clipped by 1 base and J by 7 bases, with 9 bases between them. This CDR3 contains 13 residues.

The CDR3 loop is CASSGNRGVNEKLFF. DNA of the CDR3: TGTGCCAGCAGCGGAAACAGGGGCGTTAATGAAAAACTGTTTTTT. The chain is built from TRBV6-6 and TRBJ1-4, with 7 bases aligning to TRBD1. V dropped 6 bases and J dropped 4; count of bases not matched to a gene: 8. This CDR3 contains 15 residues. Per germline, CDR1 MNHNY and CDR2 SVGAGI (reference sequence).

V and J are TRBV6-5 and TRBJ2-7; D gene uncertain. The CDR3 runs 13 residues. Germline loops: CDR1 MNHEY, CDR2 SVGAGI. V was trimmed by 5 bases and J by 0 bases, leaving 8 bases between them. Written as DNA, the CDR3 is TGTGCCAGCAGTCGGACGTACTCCTACGAGCAGTACTTC. It is translated as CASSRTYSYEQYF.